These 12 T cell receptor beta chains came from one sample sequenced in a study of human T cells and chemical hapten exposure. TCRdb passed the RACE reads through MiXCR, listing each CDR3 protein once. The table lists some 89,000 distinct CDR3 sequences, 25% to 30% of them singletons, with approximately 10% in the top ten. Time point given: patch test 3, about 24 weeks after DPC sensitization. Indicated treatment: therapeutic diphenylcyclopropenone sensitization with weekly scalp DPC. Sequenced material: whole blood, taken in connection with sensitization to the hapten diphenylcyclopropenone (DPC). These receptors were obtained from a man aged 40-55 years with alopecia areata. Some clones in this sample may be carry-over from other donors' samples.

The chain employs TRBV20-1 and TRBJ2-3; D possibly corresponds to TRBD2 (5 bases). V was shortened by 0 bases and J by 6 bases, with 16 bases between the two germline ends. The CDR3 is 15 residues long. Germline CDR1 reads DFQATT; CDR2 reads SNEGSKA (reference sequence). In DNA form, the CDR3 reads TGCAGTGCTAGAGATAATCCGGTTCCGGGGGATACGCAGTATTTT. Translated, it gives CSARDNPVPGDTQYF.

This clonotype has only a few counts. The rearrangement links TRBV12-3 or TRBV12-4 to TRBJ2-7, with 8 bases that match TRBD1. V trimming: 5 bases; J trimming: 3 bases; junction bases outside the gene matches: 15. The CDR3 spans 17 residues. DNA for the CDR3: TGTGCCAGCAGTCCTCCGAGGACAGGGCGAGTGCACTACGAGCAGTACTTC. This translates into CASSPPRTGRVHYEQYF.

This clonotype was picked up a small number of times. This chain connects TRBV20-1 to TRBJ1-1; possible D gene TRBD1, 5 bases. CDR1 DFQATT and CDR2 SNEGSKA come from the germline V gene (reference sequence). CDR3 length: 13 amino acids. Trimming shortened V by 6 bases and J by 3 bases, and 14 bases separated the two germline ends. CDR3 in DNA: TGCAGTGCGGACCGGAGGGGAGACACTGAAGCTTTCTTT. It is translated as CSADRRGDTEAFF.

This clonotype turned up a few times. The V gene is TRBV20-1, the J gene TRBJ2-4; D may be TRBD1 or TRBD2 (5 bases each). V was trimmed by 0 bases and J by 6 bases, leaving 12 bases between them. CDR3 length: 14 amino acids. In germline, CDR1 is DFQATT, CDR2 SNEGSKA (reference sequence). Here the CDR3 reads CSARETGTGNIQYF. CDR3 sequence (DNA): TGCAGTGCTAGAGAGACGGGGACGGGAAACATTCAGTACTTC.

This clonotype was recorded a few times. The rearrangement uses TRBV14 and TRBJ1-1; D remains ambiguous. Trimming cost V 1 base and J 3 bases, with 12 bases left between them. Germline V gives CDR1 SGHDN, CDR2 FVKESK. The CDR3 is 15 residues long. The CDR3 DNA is TGTGCCAGCAGCCAAGTTAAGCCGGATCACACTGAAGCTTTCTTT. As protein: CASSQVKPDHTEAFF. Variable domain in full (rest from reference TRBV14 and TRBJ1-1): EAGVTQFPSHSVIEKGQTVTLRCDPISGHDNLYWYRRVMGKEIKFLLHFVKESKQDESGMPNNRFLAERTGGTYSTLKVQPAELEDSGVYFCASSQVKPDHTEAFFGQGTRLTVV.

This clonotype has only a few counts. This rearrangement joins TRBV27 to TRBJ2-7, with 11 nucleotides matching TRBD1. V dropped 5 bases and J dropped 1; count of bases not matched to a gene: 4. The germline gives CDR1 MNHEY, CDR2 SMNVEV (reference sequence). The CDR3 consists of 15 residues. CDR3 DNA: TGTGCCAGCAGTCCGGGGACAGGGGGGTCCTACGAGCAGTACTTC. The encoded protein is CASSPGTGGSYEQYF.

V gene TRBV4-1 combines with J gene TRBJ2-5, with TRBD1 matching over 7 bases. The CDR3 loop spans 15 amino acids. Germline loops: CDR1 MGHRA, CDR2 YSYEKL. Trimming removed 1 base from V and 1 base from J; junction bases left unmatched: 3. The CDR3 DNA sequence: TGCGCCAGCAGCCAAGGCAGGACAGGCCAAGAGACCCAGTACTTC. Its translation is CASSQGRTGQETQYF.

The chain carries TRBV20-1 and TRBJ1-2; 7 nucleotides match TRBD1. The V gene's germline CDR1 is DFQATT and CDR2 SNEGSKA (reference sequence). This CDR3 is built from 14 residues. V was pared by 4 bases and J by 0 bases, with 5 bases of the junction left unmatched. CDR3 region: CSANIRGANYGYTF. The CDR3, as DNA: TGCAGTGCTAACATCAGGGGGGCTAACTATGGCTACACCTTC.

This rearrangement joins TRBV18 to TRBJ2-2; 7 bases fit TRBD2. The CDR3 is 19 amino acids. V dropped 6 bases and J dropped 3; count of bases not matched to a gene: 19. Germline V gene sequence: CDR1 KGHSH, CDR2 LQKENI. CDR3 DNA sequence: TGTGCCAGCTCGCCCCCGGGACTACCGCGGGCCCGCGACACCGGGGAGCTGTTTTTT. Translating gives CASSPPGLPRARDTGELFF.

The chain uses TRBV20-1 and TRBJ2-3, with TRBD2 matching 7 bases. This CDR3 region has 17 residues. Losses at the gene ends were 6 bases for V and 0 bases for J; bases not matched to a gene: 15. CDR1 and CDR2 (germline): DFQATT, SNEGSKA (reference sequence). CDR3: CSAPPLGAGASTDTQYF. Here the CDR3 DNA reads TGCAGTGCCCCACCCTTAGGGGCGGGAGCTAGCACAGATACGCAGTATTTT.

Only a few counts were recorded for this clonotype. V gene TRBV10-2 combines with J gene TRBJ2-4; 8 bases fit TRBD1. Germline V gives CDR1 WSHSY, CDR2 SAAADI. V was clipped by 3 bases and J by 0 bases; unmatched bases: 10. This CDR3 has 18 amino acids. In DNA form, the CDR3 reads TGCGCCAGCAGTGAAGTGGGGACAGGCTACCTAGCCAAAAACATTCAGTACTTC. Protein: CASSEVGTGYLAKNIQYF.

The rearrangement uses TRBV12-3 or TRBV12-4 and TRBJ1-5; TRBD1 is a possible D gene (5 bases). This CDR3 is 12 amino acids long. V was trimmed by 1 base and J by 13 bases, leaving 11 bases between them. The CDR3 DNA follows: TGTGCCAGCAGTTTAGGGGGTGCAGGGCAGCATTTT. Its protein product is CASSLGGAGQHF.